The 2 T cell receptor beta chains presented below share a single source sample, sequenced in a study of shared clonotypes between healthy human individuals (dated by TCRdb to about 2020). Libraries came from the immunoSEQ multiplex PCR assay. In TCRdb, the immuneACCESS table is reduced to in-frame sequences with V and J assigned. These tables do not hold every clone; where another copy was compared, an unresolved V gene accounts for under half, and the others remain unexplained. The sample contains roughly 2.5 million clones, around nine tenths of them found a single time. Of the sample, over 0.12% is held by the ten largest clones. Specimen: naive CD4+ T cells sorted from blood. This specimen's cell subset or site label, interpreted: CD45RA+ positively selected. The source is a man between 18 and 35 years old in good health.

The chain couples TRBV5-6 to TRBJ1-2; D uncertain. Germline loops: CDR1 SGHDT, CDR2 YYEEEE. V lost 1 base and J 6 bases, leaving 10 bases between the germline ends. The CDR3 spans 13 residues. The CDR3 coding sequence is TGTGCCAGCAGCTTGAAGGGCCTCAATGGCTACACCTTC. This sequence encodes CASSLKGLNGYTF.

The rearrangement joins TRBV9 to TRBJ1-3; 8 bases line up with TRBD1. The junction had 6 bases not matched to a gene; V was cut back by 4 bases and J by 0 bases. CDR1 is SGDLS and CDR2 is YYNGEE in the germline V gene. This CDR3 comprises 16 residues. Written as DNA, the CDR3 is TGTGCCAGCAGCCGTACAGGGGGATTCTCTGGAAACACCATATATTTT. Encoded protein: CASSRTGGFSGNTIYF.